This T cell receptor (beta chain) was observed in a study of shared clonotypes between healthy human individuals. Study-wide background: For every donor, three CD4 naive, three CD4 memory, two CD8 naive and one CD8 memory plates were used.

Each sorted subset replicate got 200 ng genomic DNA, 30,000 or so genomes. The assay was immunoSEQ multiplex PCR, and TCRdb's table has in-frame clones only and misses some. Among over 850,000 clones listed, 75% to 85% were seen once. V was cut by 2 bases and J by 5 bases, with 13 bases left in between. Germline-derived CDR1 and CDR2 are SGHTA and FQGNSA. The CDR3 length is 14 residues. Sequencing used memory CD4+ T cells from PBMCs. The subset was: CD45RA-negative fraction. The rearrangement joins TRBV7-2 to TRBJ2-7, with a tentative D call TRBD2 (5 bases). The TCR was taken from a man aged 18 to 35 in good health. Some clones in this sample may be carry-over from other donors' samples. The CDR3 loop reads CASSLTGSRHEQYF. The CDR3 region has the DNA TGTGCCAGCAGCTTAACGGGAAGCAGGCACGAGCAGTACTTC.